Sequencing of this T cell receptor (beta chain) was carried out in a study of blood T cells in healthy people across ages. Overall study context: Template switching recovered approximately one barcoded beta molecule for every two T cells. Study findings and constraints: Naive T cell percentage and TCR beta diversity correlated strongly.

The germline gives CDR1 MGHRA, CDR2 YSYEKL. The length of the CDR3 is 17 residues. V lost 0 bases and J 0 bases, leaving 14 bases between the germline ends. This clonotype has just a few counts. Antigen: not known. Total RNA was isolated from each sample in quantities of at least 6 micrograms. It was with a sample-barcoded 5' primer and a J-beta primer mix that a second PCR of roughly 7 to 12 cycles was run. Template switching added a 12-random-nucleotide identifier to every cDNA molecule. Each CDR3 protein gets one entry after TCRdb re-called the 5' RACE reads with MiXCR. The sample consists of 540,000 or so distinct CDR3 sequences, more than 45% of them appearing once.

The gene calls are TRBV4-1 and TRBJ2-5; no clear D. The sequence was obtained from a man older than 75 in good health. The specimen sequenced was blood. The CDR3 nucleotides read TGCGCCAGCAGCCAAGATGGCCCCGGCAGAGACCAAGAGACCCAGTACTTC. Protein sequence: CASSQDGPGRDQETQYF.